The 9 T cell receptor beta chains presented below share a single source sample, sequenced in a study of T cell repertoires in cytomegalovirus infection. For these receptors, no antigen is known. TCRdb re-called the reads through MiXCR, storing one row per CDR3 protein. This table has about 890,000 distinct CDR3 sequences, approximately 31% appearing once. Sequencing was performed on cultured CD8+ T cells from PBMCs, taken from culture after CMV antigen stimulation. The receptors were sampled from a human donor in good health (CMV status not recorded). Some clones in this sample may be carry-over from other donors' samples.

Concerning this clonotype: The junction does not match germline at one end; this may be a read error. J is TRBJ1-1 and V is TRBV6-1, with TRBD1 identical over 8 bases. The CDR3 covers 14 residues. The germline V gene encodes CDR1 MNHNS and CDR2 SASEGT. This chain's CDR3 is CVSSYPGGLAEAFF. The CDR3 coding sequence is TGTGTCAGCAGTTACCCAGGGGGCTTGGCTGAAGCTTTCTTT.

This clonotype was detected a few times. The chain employs TRBV10-3 and TRBJ2-7; D call uncertain. V lost 2 bases, J lost 4 bases, and 3 bases lay in between. Germline assignment: CDR1 ENHRY and CDR2 SYGVKD. The CDR3 contains 11 residues. The DNA of the CDR3 is TGTGCCATCAGTGAGGGATACGAGCAGTACTTC. Translated: CAISEGYEQYF.

The V gene is TRBV6-2 or TRBV6-3, the J gene TRBJ1-1; TRBD1 is a possible D gene (5 bases). Germline V gives CDR1 MNHEY, CDR2 SVGEGT. V dropped 8 bases and J dropped 8 bases, with 18 bases sitting between them. The CDR3 spans 13 residues. The DNA of the CDR3 is TGTGCCAGCGGTGAATTCGGGGCTGTAGAAGCTTTCTTT. It encodes CASGEFGAVEAFF.

This clonotype was observed many times. The chain is built from TRBV7-2 and TRBJ1-2; the match to TRBD1 covers 8 bases. Germline V gene lookup returns CDR1 SGHTA and CDR2 FQGNSA. Trimming took 1 base from V and 2 from J; bases not matched to a gene: 6. This CDR3 has 16 amino acids. CDR3: CASSLVPQGANYGYTF. The CDR3 coding sequence is TGTGCCAGCAGCTTAGTCCCCCAGGGGGCCAACTATGGCTACACCTTC.

The chain joins TRBV4-1 to TRBJ2-3, with D perhaps being TRBD1 or TRBD2 (6 bases each). V lost 0 bases, J lost 1 base, and 14 bases lay in between. The CDR3 has 17 amino acids. Looked up from germline, CDR1 is MGHRA and CDR2 is YSYEKL. The CDR3 reads CASSQDLVRGGTDTQYF. As DNA, the CDR3 is TGCGCCAGCAGCCAAGATCTCGTTAGGGGGGGCACAGATACGCAGTATTTT.

This chain uses TRBV27 with TRBJ2-7; 8 positions agree with TRBD2. The germline gives CDR1 MNHEY, CDR2 SMNVEV (reference sequence). V was pared by 2 bases and J by 3 bases, with 6 bases of the junction left unmatched. This CDR3 comprises 15 residues. DNA for the CDR3: TGTGCCAGCAGTTTAGTAGCGGGGACCTTCTACGAGCAGTACGTC. This gives the protein CASSLVAGTFYEQYV.

This clonotype was seen a few times. The gene calls are TRBV5-5 and TRBJ2-7, with D possibly TRBD2 on 6 matching bases. CDR3 length: 12 residues. V lost 2 bases and J lost 6, with 9 bases in between. Germline values: CDR1 SGHKS, CDR2 YYEKEE (reference sequence). CDR3 amino acids: CASSFPGVEQYF. CDR3 bases: TGTGCCAGCAGCTTTCCGGGGGTCGAGCAGTACTTC.

This clonotype appeared a few times. V is TRBV24-1 and J is TRBJ2-1; TRBD2 aligns across 12 bases. The V gene end was trimmed by 5 bases and the J gene end by 6 bases; junction bases not matched to a gene: 13. The CDR3 covers 18 residues. Germline loops: CDR1 KGHDR, CDR2 SFDVKD. The CDR3 reads CATSVKKPGTSGFNEQFF. DNA of the CDR3: TGTGCCACCAGTGTTAAAAAACCCGGGACTAGCGGGTTCAATGAGCAGTTCTTC.

This clonotype was picked up many times. J is TRBJ1-1 and V is TRBV7-2; TRBD1 matches 8 bases. Germline V gene lookup returns CDR1 SGHTA and CDR2 FQGNSA. V lost 4 bases to trimming and J lost 3 bases; unmatched junction nucleotides: 4. The CDR3 sequence is 14 residues long. In DNA, the CDR3 is TGTGCCAGCAGCTCCACAGGGGGTTACACTGAAGCTTTCTTT. Translating gives CASSSTGGYTEAFF. The full variable domain, rest sourced from reference TRBV7-2 and TRBJ1-1, is GAGVSQSPSNKVTEKGKDVELRCDPISGHTALYWYRQSLGQGLEFLIYFQGNSAPDKSGLPSDRFSAERTGGSVSTLTIQRTQQEDSAVYLCASSSTGGYTEAFFGQGTRLTVV.